The rows below give T cell receptor beta chains drawn from one sample of a study of blood T cell repertoires in COVID-19. Assay used: immunoSEQ multiplex PCR; TCRdb lists only in-frame clones, some missing. The data hold 150,000 to 200,000 clones, with about 86% observed a single time. Sequenced sample: peripheral blood. Receptors were obtained from a middle-aged man with active or convalescent COVID-19. Each CDR3 is given with its conserved first and last residue. The order of the fields is clone size, J gene, V gene, D gene, CDR3 DNA, CDR3 protein. D genes are given only for firm matches. Clone size appears in some rows only: once, few, many, or a class for an expanded clone.

>-|TRBJ2-1|TRBV4-2|-
TGTGCCAGCAGCCCGAGACTAGGAAGCAATGAGCAGTTCTTC
CASSPRLGSNEQFF
>-|TRBJ1-2|TRBV28|TRBD1
TGTGCCAGCAGTTTGCAGGGGGCCGCATGGAACTATGGCTACACCTTC
CASSLQGAAWNYGYTF
>-|TRBJ2-5|TRBV12-3/TRBV12-4|TRBD1
TGTGCCAGTTCACAGGGGTTGGAGACCCAGTACTTC
CASSQGLETQYF
>few|TRBJ2-3|TRBV10-1|TRBD1
TGCGCCAGCAGTGGAGGGACAGCGCGCACAGATACGCAGTATTTT
CASSGGTARTDTQYF
>-|TRBJ2-7|TRBV6-1|TRBD1
TGTGCCAGCAGTGTGGGACAGGGGACTAGCTCCTACGAGCAGTACTTC
CASSVGQGTSSYEQYF
>-|TRBJ1-1|TRBV18|-
TGTGCCAGCTCACCACCTACAGGGAAACCTGAAGCTTTCTTT
CASSPPTGKPEAFF
>-|TRBJ1-4|TRBV6-1|-
TGTGCCAGCAGTGAATTCGTAGAAAAACTGTTTTTT
CASSEFVEKLFF
>-|TRBJ1-5|TRBV15|-
TGTGCCACCAGCAGAGACGGAGGCAATCAGCCCCAGCATTTT
CATSRDGGNQPQHF
>-|TRBJ1-1|TRBV14|TRBD1
TGTGCCAGCAGCCAGCACAGGGGCGGTGAAGCTTTCTTT
CASSQHRGGEAFF
>-|TRBJ2-7|TRBV10-3|TRBD1
TGTGCCATCAGTGAGACAAAGACAGGGTTGCCCTACGAGCAGTACTTC
CAISETKTGLPYEQYF
>once|TRBJ2-1|TRBV5-1|TRBD2
TGCGCCAGCAGCTTAGCCGCGGGAGGTACATATGAGCAGTTCTTC
CASSLAAGGTYEQFF
>-|TRBJ1-2|TRBV19|TRBD1
TGTGCCAGTCTCGAAAGCGGGACAGGGTATGGCTACACCTTC
CASLESGTGYGYTF
>-|TRBJ2-5|TRBV6-5|TRBD2
TGTGCCAGCAGTTATAGCGGGGGGATCCAAGAGACCCAGTACTTC
CASSYSGGIQETQYF
>-|TRBJ2-7|TRBV6-1|TRBD2
TGTGCCAGCAGTGATAGACTAGCGGGTTTAACCTCGGGCTACGAGCAGTACTTC
CASSDRLAGLTSGYEQYF
>-|TRBJ1-1|TRBV7-3|-
TGTGCCAGCAGCAAGGACAGGAACACTGAAGCTTTCTTT
CASSKDRNTEAFF
>-|TRBJ2-7|TRBV7-2|-
TGTGCCAGCAGCTTATCCAGGGACTCCTACGAGCAGTACTTC
CASSLSRDSYEQYF
>-|TRBJ2-1|TRBV5-1|-
TGCGCCAGCAGCTTTGACTTCAAAGCCTCCAATGAGCAGTTCTTC
CASSFDFKASNEQFF
>-|TRBJ2-7|TRBV19|-
TGTGCCAGTAGTAGCAGGGCCCCCGGTTACGAGCAGTACTTC
CASSSRAPGYEQYF
>-|TRBJ2-3|TRBV12-5|TRBD2
TGTGCTAGTGGTTTGTACAGCGGGAGGACAGATACGCAGTATTTT
CASGLYSGRTDTQYF
>-|TRBJ2-3|TRBV6-6|-
TGTGCCACCGCCCAGGGTCACACAGATACGCAGTATTTT
CATAQGHTDTQYF
>-|TRBJ1-4|TRBV28|TRBD1
TGTGCCAGCAGTTTATCGGACAGGGTTAAAGAAAAACTGTTTTTT
CASSLSDRVKEKLFF
>-|TRBJ2-5|TRBV6-6|-
TGTGCCAGCAGTCACCCAAGAGGTCGGGACAACCAAGAGACCCAGTACTTC
CASSHPRGRDNQETQYF
>-|TRBJ2-1|TRBV27|TRBD2
TGTGCCAGCAGTCTAGCGGGAGGAAGTTACAATGAGCAGTTCTTC
CASSLAGGSYNEQFF
>-|TRBJ2-3|TRBV6-1|TRBD2
TGTGCCAGCAGTGAAATGGGACTAGCGGGAGTCCTGTCAAGCACAGATACGCAGTATTTT
CASSEMGLAGVLSSTDTQYF
>-|TRBJ1-2|TRBV18|TRBD1
TGTGCCAGCTCACCACCGAGTCTTGGGACAGGGTTTGGCTACACCTTC
CASSPPSLGTGFGYTF
>-|TRBJ2-7|TRBV7-3|TRBD2
TGTGCCAGCAGCGACTTAGCGGGAGATGGGGACGAGCAGTACTTC
CASSDLAGDGDEQYF
>-|TRBJ1-1|TRBV7-2|-
TGTGCCAGCAGCTTATCCAGGGTCGAAGCTTTCTTT
CASSLSRVEAFF
>-|TRBJ1-1|TRBV5-1|-
TGCGCCACCGCGGAGGGGCTCGGGGCTGAAGCTTTCTTT
CATAEGLGAEAFF
>-|TRBJ1-3|TRBV11-2|TRBD1
TGTGCCAGCAGCTTAACAGGGGCGAGAGGAAACACCATATATTTT
CASSLTGARGNTIYF
>once|TRBJ2-1|TRBV24-1|TRBD2
TGTGCCACCAGTACGGAACTAGCGGGCTCCTACAATGAGCAGTTCTTC
CATSTELAGSYNEQFF
>once|TRBJ2-1|TRBV7-2|TRBD1
TGTGCCAGCAGCCGGACAGGGGATTCCTACAATGAGCAGTTCTTC
CASSRTGDSYNEQFF
>once|TRBJ2-1|TRBV6-6|TRBD2
TGTGCCAGCACTGAAACTAGCGGGAGTACTGAGCAGTTCTTC
CASTETSGSTEQFF
>once|TRBJ2-7|TRBV5-6|TRBD1
TGTGCCAGCAGCCTCGACAGGGGCTCCTACGAGCAGTACTTC
CASSLDRGSYEQYF
>-|TRBJ2-7|TRBV2|TRBD2
TGTGCCAGCAGTGAAGGCACCGTTCTAGCGGGACTGTACGAGCAGTACTTC
CASSEGTVLAGLYEQYF
>-|TRBJ2-7|TRBV7-2|TRBD2
TGTGCCAGCTCCAAAGGCGGGGCGGGAGGGAAGGACGAGCAGTACTTC
CASSKGGAGGKDEQYF
>-|TRBJ2-5|TRBV7-3|TRBD2
TGTGCCAGCAGCCCCCGCGGGAGTGGCGGCGAGACCCAGTACTTC
CASSPRGSGGETQYF
>-|TRBJ1-1|TRBV13|-
TGTGCCAGCAGCTTAGGGACTAACACTGAAGCTTTCTTT
CASSLGTNTEAFF
>-|TRBJ1-4|TRBV28|-
TGTGCCAGCAGTCCGAGGGTAACACCAACTAATGAAAAACTGTTTTTT
CASSPRVTPTNEKLFF
>-|TRBJ2-7|TRBV7-9|-
TGTGCCAGCAGCCCCCAGGGCGTACCTTCCTACGAGCAGTACTTC
CASSPQGVPSYEQYF
>-|TRBJ2-7|TRBV29-1|TRBD2
TGCAGCACAAAAAGCGGGACTAGCACCCGGGACGAGCAGTACTTC
CSTKSGTSTRDEQYF
>-|TRBJ2-2|TRBV7-6|-
TGTGCCAGCAGCTTAGAGGGAGGTGCGAACACCGGGGAGCTGTTTTTT
CASSLEGGANTGELFF
>-|TRBJ1-6|TRBV28|TRBD1
TGTGCCAGCAGTTTTCCAGGACAGGGATCTTCACCCCTCCACTTT
CASSFPGQGSSPLHF
>few|TRBJ1-5|TRBV29-1|-
TGCAGCGCCAGTGCAGGGGTAGATCAGCCCCAGCATTTT
CSASAGVDQPQHF
>-|TRBJ1-2|TRBV4-1|TRBD1
TGCGCCAGCAGCCAGCGACAGGGTGGCTATGGCTACACCTTC
CASSQRQGGYGYTF
>-|TRBJ2-1|TRBV24-1|TRBD2
TGTGCCACCAGTGATCGAACTAGCGGGAGTGAGTCCTACAATGAGCAGTTCTTC
CATSDRTSGSESYNEQFF
>-|TRBJ1-4|TRBV6-2/TRBV6-3|TRBD1
TGTGCCAGCAGTTACGGGACAGGGGGCGATGAAAAACTGTTTTTT
CASSYGTGGDEKLFF
>-|TRBJ2-1|TRBV6-1|TRBD2
TGTGCCAGCAGTGATGGGAGGGCGGGAGTAAACAATGAGCAGTTCTTC
CASSDGRAGVNNEQFF
>-|TRBJ1-4|TRBV5-6|-
TGTGCCAGCAGCTTGAAGAGCGGGGGGGGTGAAAAACTGTTTTTT
CASSLKSGGGEKLFF
>-|TRBJ1-2|TRBV25-1|-
TGTGCCAGCAGTGAATACGGGGAATACTATGGCTACACCTTC
CASSEYGEYYGYTF
>-|TRBJ1-3|TRBV7-2|-
TGTGCCAGCAGCTTGGAACAGGGTAGCGGAAACACCATATATTTT
CASSLEQGSGNTIYF
>-|TRBJ2-7|TRBV28|-
TGTGCCAGCAGGTCGGGACTCCGCTCCTACGAGCAGTACTTC
CASRSGLRSYEQYF